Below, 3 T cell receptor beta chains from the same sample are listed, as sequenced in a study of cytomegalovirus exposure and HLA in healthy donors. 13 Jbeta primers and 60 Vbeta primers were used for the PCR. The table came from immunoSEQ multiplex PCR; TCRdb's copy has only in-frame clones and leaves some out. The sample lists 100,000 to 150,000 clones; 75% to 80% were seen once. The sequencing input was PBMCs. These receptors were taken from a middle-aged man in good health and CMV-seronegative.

In nucleotides, the CDR3 is TGTGCCAGCAGGACGACCCGGGGGCAGCCCCAGCATTTT. Protein sequence: CASRTTRGQPQHF. The V gene is TRBV6-5, the J gene TRBJ1-5, with D possibly being TRBD1 (5 bases). Trimming left V 6 bases short and J 7 bases short, with 13 bases between. This CDR3 has 13 residues. Germline V gene data show CDR1 as MNHEY and CDR2 as SVGAGI.

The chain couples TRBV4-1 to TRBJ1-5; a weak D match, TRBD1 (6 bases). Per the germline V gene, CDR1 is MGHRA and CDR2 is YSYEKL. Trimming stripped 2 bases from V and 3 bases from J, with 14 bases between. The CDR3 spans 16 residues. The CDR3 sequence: CASSQLEGGFNQPQHF. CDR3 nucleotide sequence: TGCGCCAGCAGCCAACTCGAAGGGGGTTTCAATCAGCCCCAGCATTTT.

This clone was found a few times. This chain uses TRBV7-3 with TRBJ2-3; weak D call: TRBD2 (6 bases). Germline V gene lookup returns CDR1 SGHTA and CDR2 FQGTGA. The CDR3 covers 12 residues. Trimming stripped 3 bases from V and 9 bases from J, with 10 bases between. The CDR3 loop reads CASSFWGGTQYF. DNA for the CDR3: TGTGCCAGCAGCTTTTGGGGAGGCACGCAGTATTTT.